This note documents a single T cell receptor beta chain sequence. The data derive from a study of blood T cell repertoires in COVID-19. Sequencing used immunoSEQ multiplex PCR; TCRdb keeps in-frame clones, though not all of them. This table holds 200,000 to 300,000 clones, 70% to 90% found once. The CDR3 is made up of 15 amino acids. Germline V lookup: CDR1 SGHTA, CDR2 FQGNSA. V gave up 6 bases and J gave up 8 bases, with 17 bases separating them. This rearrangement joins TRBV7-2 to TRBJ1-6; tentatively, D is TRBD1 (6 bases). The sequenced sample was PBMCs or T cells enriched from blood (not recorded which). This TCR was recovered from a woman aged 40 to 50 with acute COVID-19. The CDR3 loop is CASSLREGVDSPLHF. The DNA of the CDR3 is TGTGCCAGCAGTCTAAGGGAGGGGGTCGATTCACCCCTCCACTTT.